This TCR beta chain was recorded in a study of T-cell reconstitution after alpha-beta-depleted transplantation in children. Study conclusions and caveats: High day-60 TCRbeta diversity in some patients came from surviving recipient T cells and thymic progenitors. It was newly produced T cells that mostly accounted for T-cell counts and diversity one year after transplant. Expanded graft clones numbering several hundred reportedly gave rise to alpha-beta T cells about two months after transplant.

Unique molecular identifiers were incorporated when the TCRbeta library was constructed. TCRdb used MiXCR to reprocess the PCR reads, holding one entry per CDR3 protein. The table has about 440,000 distinct CDR3 sequences, roughly two fifths seen once. The V end lost 1 base, the J end lost 3 bases, and 4 bases lay between the germline ends. CDR3 length: 14 residues. The germline V gene encodes CDR1 MNHNS and CDR2 SASEGT. On this clonotype: What it binds is unknown.

The receptor's source is a girl aged 2 to 10 with aplastic anemia, due to receive a stem cell transplant. Specimen: PBMCs, collected before TCRalphabeta/CD19-depleted stem cell transplant. The chain joins TRBV6-1 to TRBJ2-6; D unresolved. CDR3: CASSEGIGANVLTF. The CDR3 nucleotides read TGTGCCAGCAGTGAAGGAATTGGGGCCAACGTCCTGACTTTC.